This TCR beta chain stems from a study of graft-versus-host responses after intestinal transplantation. Study information: Transplants were multivisceral, liver-intestinal, or isolated intestinal.

Whole-study findings and limits: Declines in HvG clones occurring early post-transplant were associated with peak circulating GvH clone levels.

Concerning this clone: Its matching antigen is unknown.

Libraries were prepared by immunoSEQ multiplex PCR; TCRdb keeps only in-frame clonotypes and omits some of them. The sample includes 96,000 or so clones, roughly 90% of them seen just once. Germline V gene lookup returns CDR1 SGHTA and CDR2 FQGNSA. V lost 2 bases to trimming and J lost 6 bases; unmatched junction nucleotides: 13. The CDR3 loop spans 17 amino acids. The TCR sequence derives from a human donor who received an intestinal transplant. This material consisted of unstimulated CD4+ T cells sorted from spleen or lymph node cells, taken before intestinal transplant. The chain uses TRBV7-2 and TRBJ2-1, with TRBD2 matching over 7 bases. This chain's CDR3 is CASSLNSGSLGGNEQFF. The DNA for the CDR3 is TGTGCCAGCAGCTTAAATAGCGGGTCTTTAGGCGGCAATGAGCAGTTCTTC.